The clone carrying this T cell receptor beta chain was observed a handful of times. In germline, CDR1 is MNHNS, CDR2 SASEGT. Trimming stripped 2 bases from V and 7 bases from J, with 5 bases between. This CDR3 is built from 11 residues. Each CDR3 protein gets one entry after TCRdb re-called the 5' RACE reads with MiXCR. Of 35,000 to 50,000 distinct CDR3 sequences listed, just under 30% are singletons. Input material: memory CD4+ T cells sorted from a lymph node. Subset given: memory CD4+ T cells, CD4+CD45RO+CD25-. The chain is built from TRBV6-1 and TRBJ1-2, with D unclear. This TCR was sampled from a female donor with breast cancer. The CDR3 coding sequence is TGTGCCAGCAGTGAACTTACTGGCTACACCTTC. Protein: CASSELTGYTF.